This T cell receptor beta chain was retrieved from a study of Graves' ophthalmopathy and Graves' hyperthyroidism. Study-wide context: The authors collected peripheral blood at initial diagnosis, before any treatment.

Investigators amplified TCR beta CDR3 regions from RNA transcripts. First-round RT-PCR relied on HTBI primers, and a second-round multiplex PCR came next. One entry per CDR3 protein, called by TCRdb with MiXCR from the multiplex PCR reads. Of about 700,000 distinct CDR3 sequences detected, under 50% appear once; the ten largest clones hold roughly 3%. This clonotype has a handful of counts. Certain patients, namely those with other autoimmune diseases, uncontrolled infections, pregnancy or lactation, were excluded. Serum thyroxine and TRAb, along with clinical symptoms, thyroid ultrasound and orbital computed tomography, were what diagnosis relied on. PBMCs originated in roughly 9.3 ml of fresh peripheral blood. Germline loops: CDR1 ENHRY, CDR2 SYGVKD. The CDR3 spans 13 residues.

V is TRBV10-3 and J is TRBJ2-7; D is uncertain. TRBJ2-1 matches the DNA end more closely, so the J call is doubtful. Sequenced: peripheral blood. The receptor comes from an adult man with Graves' ophthalmopathy. The CDR3 reads CAIRGYDYNEQFF. The CDR3 nucleotides are TGTGCCATCAGGGGGTACGACTACAATGAGCAGTTCTTC.